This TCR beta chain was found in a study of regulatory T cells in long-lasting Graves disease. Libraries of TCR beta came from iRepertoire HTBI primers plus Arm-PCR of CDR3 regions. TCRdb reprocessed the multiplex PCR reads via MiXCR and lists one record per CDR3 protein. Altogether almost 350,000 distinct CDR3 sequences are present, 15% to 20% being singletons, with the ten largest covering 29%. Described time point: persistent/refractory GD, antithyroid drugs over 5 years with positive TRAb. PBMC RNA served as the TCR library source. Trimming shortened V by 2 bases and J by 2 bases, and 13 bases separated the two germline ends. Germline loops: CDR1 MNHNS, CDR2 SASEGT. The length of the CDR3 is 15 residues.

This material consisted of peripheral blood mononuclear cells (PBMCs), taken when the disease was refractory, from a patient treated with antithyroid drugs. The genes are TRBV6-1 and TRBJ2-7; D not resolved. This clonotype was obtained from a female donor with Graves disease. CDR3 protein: CASSEKGKWAYEQYF. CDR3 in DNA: TGTGCCAGCAGTGAAAAGGGAAAATGGGCCTACGAGCAGTACTTC.